This TCR beta chain was found in a study of cytomegalovirus exposure and HLA in healthy donors. Points from the study as a whole: Rare sequences made up most TCRs, while some public TCRs were found in many donors. The authors later linked a missense DCLRE1C variant to TCR beta V- and J-gene trimming. The study reported that TCR beta sequences accurately predicted HLA-A and HLA-B alleles in most subjects.

On this clone: Its specificity is unknown.

Trimming at V came to 4 bases and at J to 0 bases, leaving 2 bases not matched to a gene. Germline loops: CDR1 SGHRS, CDR2 YFSETQ. The CDR3 covers 15 residues. Both 60 Vbeta primers and 13 Jbeta primers went into the PCR. The table came from immunoSEQ multiplex PCR; TCRdb's copy has only in-frame clones and leaves some out. The repertoire holds over 150,000 clones, more than 75% seen once, with 7.5% to 9% in the top ten. The chain recombines TRBV5-1 with TRBJ2-3; TRBD2 matches at 10 bases. Sequencing used PBMCs. This TCR was recovered from a young man in good health and CMV-seropositive. The CDR3 spells CASSISGRSTDTQYF. CDR3 nucleotide sequence: TGCGCCAGCAGCATTAGCGGGAGGAGCACAGATACGCAGTATTTT.